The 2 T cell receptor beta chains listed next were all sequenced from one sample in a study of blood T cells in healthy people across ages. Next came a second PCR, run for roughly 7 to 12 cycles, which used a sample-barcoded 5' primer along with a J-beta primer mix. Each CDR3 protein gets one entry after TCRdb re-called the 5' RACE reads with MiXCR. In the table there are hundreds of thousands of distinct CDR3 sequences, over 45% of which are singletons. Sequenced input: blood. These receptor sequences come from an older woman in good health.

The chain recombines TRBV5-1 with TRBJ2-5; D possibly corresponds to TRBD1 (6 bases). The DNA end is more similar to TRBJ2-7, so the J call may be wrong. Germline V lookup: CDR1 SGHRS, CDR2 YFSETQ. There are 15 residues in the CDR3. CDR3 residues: CASSPGQSISYEQYF. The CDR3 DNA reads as TGCGCCAGCAGCCCCGGACAGTCCATCTCCTACGAGCAGTACTTC.

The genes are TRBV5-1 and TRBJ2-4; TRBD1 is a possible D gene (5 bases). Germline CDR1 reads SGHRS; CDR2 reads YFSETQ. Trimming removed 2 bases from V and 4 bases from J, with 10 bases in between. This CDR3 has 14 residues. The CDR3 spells CASSLGAAKNIQYF. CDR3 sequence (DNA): TGCGCCAGCAGCTTAGGGGCGGCAAAAAACATTCAGTACTTC.